These 27 T cell receptor beta chains share one sample of origin, sequenced in a study of cytomegalovirus exposure and HLA in healthy donors. In the PCR, 60 Vbeta and 13 Jbeta primers were used. Profiled with immunoSEQ multiplex PCR; TCRdb holds only in-frame clones, not every one. The sample carries around 170,000 clones, around 80% recorded once. Sequenced input: PBMCs. These receptors were taken from a man aged 35-49 years in good health and CMV-seropositive.

The V and J genes are TRBV18 and TRBJ1-6, with 9 bases identical to TRBD1. This CDR3 is built from 15 residues. Germline CDR1 reads KGHSH; CDR2 reads LQKENI. After removal of 5 bases from V and 7 bases from J, the junction contained 6 bases not matched to a gene. The CDR3, as DNA: TGTGCCAGCTCATTGGGACAGGGATCCAATTCACCCCTCCACTTT. As protein: CASSLGQGSNSPLHF.

The chain links TRBV11-2 to TRBJ1-1, with D possibly being TRBD1 (6 bases). Germline V lookup: CDR1 SGHAT, CDR2 FQNNGV. With 5 bases removed from V and 5 bases from J, the gap between germline ends came to 12 bases. This CDR3 spans 13 amino acids. Here the CDR3 reads CASSIGGGTEAFF. In DNA, the CDR3 is TGTGCCAGCAGCATAGGGGGGGGGACTGAAGCTTTCTTT. Based on the CDR3 plus reference TRBV11-2 and TRBJ1-1, the full variable domain is EAGVAQSPRYKIIEKRQSVAFWCNPISGHATLYWYQQILGQGPKLLIQFQNNGVVDDSQLPKDRFSAERLKGVDSTLKIQPAKLEDSAVYLCASSIGGGTEAFFGQGTRLTVV.

There are a few counts of this clone. V gene TRBV4-3 combines with J gene TRBJ2-2, with 9 bases matching TRBD2. Germline CDR1 is LGHNA and CDR2 is YSLEER. V dropped 2 bases and J dropped 7; count of bases not matched to a gene: 8. The CDR3 consists of 16 residues. The CDR3 spells CASSQQAGGGIGELFF. The CDR3 DNA follows: TGCGCCAGCAGCCAACAAGCGGGGGGAGGTATCGGGGAGCTGTTTTTT.

This clone was found a few times. The J gene is TRBJ1-5, the V gene TRBV27; a possible D gene is TRBD1 (6 bases). Germline assignment: CDR1 MNHEY and CDR2 SMNVEV (reference sequence). Trimming stripped 6 bases from V and 3 bases from J, with 12 bases between. The CDR3 runs 14 residues. CDR3 nucleotide sequence: TGTGCCAGCAGCAGGGGAGCCGACAATCAGCCCCAGCATTTT. It codes for CASSRGADNQPQHF.

The sample holds one count of this clone. This chain joins TRBV14 and TRBJ1-2; tentatively, D is TRBD1 (5 bases). Per the germline V gene, CDR1 is SGHDN and CDR2 is FVKESK. The CDR3 runs to 14 residues. The ends were cut back, 0 bases at V and 8 bases at J, with 13 bases in the middle. In DNA form, the CDR3 reads TGTGCCAGCAGCCAAGAATACAGGATGAGGGGCTACACCTTC. It yields the protein CASSQEYRMRGYTF.

This sequence joins TRBV5-1 and TRBJ2-7; D possibly corresponds to TRBD2 (7 bases). Germline CDR1 reads SGHRS; CDR2 reads YFSETQ. The CDR3 runs 15 residues. With 0 bases removed from V and 3 bases from J, the gap between germline ends came to 13 bases. CDR3 in DNA: TGCGCCAGCAGCTTGGTGGGGGGGCAATTCTACGAGCAGTACTTC. Translated: CASSLVGGQFYEQYF.

The chain couples TRBV2 to TRBJ1-1; D may be TRBD1 (5 bases). V shed 5 bases and J shed 1 base, with 11 bases lying between them. The CDR3 spans 14 residues. CDR1 is SNHLY and CDR2 is FYNNEI in the germline V gene. CDR3 DNA sequence: TGTGCCAGCAGTCAGGGCCTTGGGAACACTGAAGCTTTCTTT. Protein sequence: CASSQGLGNTEAFF.

This clone showed up just once. This chain connects TRBV7-8 to TRBJ2-3, with 7 bases lining up with TRBD2. V lost 5 bases, J lost 4 bases, and 12 bases stayed unmatched. The CDR3 length is 16 residues. The germline gives CDR1 SGHVS, CDR2 FQNEAQ. CDR3 coding DNA: TGTGCCAGCAGCATCCAGGGAGGGAGGGGAGCAGATACGCAGTATTTT. Translation: CASSIQGGRGADTQYF.

The chain links TRBV7-2 to TRBJ1-2; unclear D gene. In germline, CDR1 is SGHTA, CDR2 FQGNSA. The ends were cut back, 1 base at V and 0 bases at J, with 9 bases in the middle. The CDR3 extends over 15 amino acids. The CDR3 DNA sequence: TGTGCCAGCAGCTTAGTAGGAGGCCCTAACTATGGCTACACCTTC. Translated: CASSLVGGPNYGYTF.

The chain uses TRBV9 and TRBJ2-3; 7 bases match TRBD1. In germline, CDR1 is SGDLS, CDR2 YYNGEE. The CDR3 is 15 residues long. The V gene end was trimmed by 0 bases and the J gene end by 2 bases; junction bases not matched to a gene: 3. CDR3 amino acids: CASSVAGTVTDTQYF. The CDR3 DNA is TGTGCCAGCAGCGTAGCGGGGACAGTCACAGATACGCAGTATTTT.

The V call is TRBV27, the J call TRBJ2-2; D is uncertain. V lost 5 bases, J lost 1 base, and 5 bases lay in between. This CDR3 region has 13 residues. The germline V gene encodes CDR1 MNHEY and CDR2 SMNVEV (reference sequence). CDR3 in amino acids: CASSPLNTGELFF. The CDR3 nucleotides are TGTGCCAGCAGTCCCCTGAACACCGGGGAGCTGTTTTTT.

This clone was detected only a few times. The V gene is TRBV6-6, the J gene TRBJ1-5, with D tentatively TRBD1 (6 bases). The germline V and J ends were trimmed by 2 bases and 11 bases, with 10 bases remaining between them. The length of the CDR3 is 12 residues. Germline V gene lookup returns CDR1 MNHNY and CDR2 SVGAGI (reference sequence). The CDR3 nucleotides read TGTGCCAGCAGTTACCACGGACAGACCCAGCATTTT. Translated, it gives CASSYHGQTQHF.

This clone has more than one count but fewer than ten. The chain's CDR3 is CASSRRGEDGDTQYF. CDR3 DNA: TGCGCCAGCAGCAGGCGGGGGGAGGACGGAGATACGCAGTATTTT. This chain uses TRBV4-1 with TRBJ2-3; 8 bases are a match to TRBD2. CDR1 is MGHRA, CDR2 YSYEKL, per germline. The J segment lost 5 bases and the V segment lost 5 bases, leaving 9 bases of the junction unmatched. This CDR3 spans 15 amino acids.

This sequence joins TRBV5-1 and TRBJ1-5, with D possibly matching TRBD1 (6 bases). Germline V gives CDR1 SGHRS, CDR2 YFSETQ. The CDR3 covers 17 residues. V was trimmed by 0 bases and J by 0 bases, leaving 13 bases between them. The CDR3 loop is CASSLGGGTYSNQPQHF. The CDR3 DNA is TGCGCCAGCAGCTTGGGGGGGGGCACCTATAGCAATCAGCCCCAGCATTTT.

CDR3 sequence reads: CASSWGLAGGPGTGELFF. The CDR3 DNA sequence: TGTGCCAGCAGCTGGGGACTAGCGGGGGGGCCGGGGACCGGGGAGCTGTTTTTT. The V gene is TRBV7-2, the J gene TRBJ2-2, with 16 bases that match TRBD2. Germline CDR1 reads SGHTA; CDR2 reads FQGNSA. V dropped 4 bases and J dropped 5; count of bases not matched to a gene: 7. The CDR3 sequence is 18 residues long.

As to this clone: This may come from a read error, since a much larger clone is one base off. The chain recombines TRBV6-5 with TRBJ2-2; unclear D gene. With 6 bases removed from V and 6 bases from J, the gap between germline ends came to 5 bases. This CDR3 is 11 amino acids long. CDR1 is MNHEY, CDR2 SVGAGI, per germline. The CDR3 loop is CASRAAGELFF. CDR3 DNA: TGTGCCAGCAGGGCGGCCGGGGAGCTGTTTTTT.

The chain has TRBV19 and TRBJ2-6, with D maybe TRBD2 (5 bases). Germline values: CDR1 LNHDA, CDR2 SQIVND (reference sequence). V dropped 8 bases and J dropped 4 bases, with 15 bases sitting between them. The CDR3 sequence is 15 residues long. CDR3 nucleotide sequence: TGTGCCAGTTCGGCCCATTCGGGGGGGGCCAACGTCCTGACTTTC. Its protein is CASSAHSGGANVLTF.

J is TRBJ1-5 and V is TRBV5-1; possible D gene TRBD1, 6 bases. Germline lookup yields CDR1 SGHRS and CDR2 YFSETQ. V gave up 4 bases and J gave up 3 bases, with 14 bases separating them. The CDR3 sequence is 15 residues long. The CDR3 region is CASSPQGGFNQPQHF. The CDR3 DNA follows: TGCGCCAGCAGCCCCCAAGGGGGTTTCAATCAGCCCCAGCATTTT. Looking up the rest from reference TRBV5-1 and TRBJ1-5 gives the full variable domain: KAGVTQTPRYLIKTRGQQVTLSCSPISGHRSVSWYQQTPGQGLQFLFEYFSETQRNKGNFPGRFSGRQFSNSRSEMNVSTLELGDSALYLCASSPQGGFNQPQHFGDGTRLSIL.

There are a few counts of this clone. The gene calls are TRBV9 and TRBJ2-5; 12 bases fit TRBD2. This CDR3 has 15 amino acids. V dropped 3 bases and J dropped 9; count of bases not matched to a gene: 9. CDR1 is SGDLS and CDR2 is YYNGEE in the germline V gene. The CDR3: CASSAQPSGGVAQYF. DNA of the CDR3: TGTGCCAGCAGCGCCCAGCCTAGCGGGGGGGTGGCCCAGTACTTC.

CDR3 coding DNA: TGTGCCAGCAGTTTATCCAGCAATGAGCAGTTCTTC. This translates into CASSLSSNEQFF. The chain employs TRBV28 and TRBJ2-1; D is unresolved. The V gene's germline CDR1 is MDHEN and CDR2 SYDVKM. This CDR3 has 12 amino acids. V dropped 1 base and J dropped 6 bases, with 4 bases sitting between them.

Regarding this clone: Mismatch with germline at one junction end may stem from a read error. The genes are TRBV7-7 and TRBJ2-5; TRBD2 matches 8 bases. CDR1 is SSHAT and CDR2 is FNYEAQ in the germline V gene (reference sequence). The CDR3 has 16 amino acids. The CDR3 loop is CASSFGRGVQQETQYF. The CDR3 coding sequence is TGTGCTAGCAGCTTTGGGCGGGGGGTTCAACAAGAGACCCAGTACTTC.

In this sample, this clone turned up a few times. CDR3 protein: CASSLMTGWDYEQYF. CDR3 in DNA: TGCGCCAGCAGCCTCATGACAGGTTGGGACTACGAGCAGTACTTC. The chain combines TRBV4-1 with TRBJ2-7; TRBD1 might be the D (6 bases). The CDR3 loop spans 15 amino acids. The germline CDR1 and CDR2 sequences are MGHRA and YSYEKL. Between the trimmed V and J ends, which lost 4 bases and 3 bases, there was a span of 16 bases.

The gene calls are TRBV27 and TRBJ1-5; 7 bases are a match to TRBD1. CDR3 length: 14 residues. Germline CDR1 MNHEY, CDR2 SMNVEV (reference sequence). Trimming at V came to 5 bases and at J to 7 bases, leaving 8 bases not matched to a gene. CDR3 region: CASSRGTGEQPQHF. In DNA form, the CDR3 reads TGTGCCAGCAGTAGGGGTACAGGGGAACAGCCCCAGCATTTT.

The chain is built from TRBV5-6 and TRBJ1-5; 8 bases agree with TRBD1. CDR3 length: 14 residues. V trimming: 4 bases; J trimming: 7 bases; junction bases outside the gene matches: 7. Germline-derived CDR1 and CDR2 are SGHDT and YYEEEE. CDR3 nucleotide sequence: TGTGCCAGCAGCCTCGGACAGGGAGAGCAGCCCCAGCATTTT. This sequence encodes CASSLGQGEQPQHF.

The chain's CDR3 is CASGGSTDTQYF. The CDR3 bases are TGTGCCAGCGGGGGGAGCACAGATACGCAGTATTTT. The chain has TRBV9 and TRBJ2-3, with D possibly being TRBD2 (6 bases). The CDR3 has 12 residues. The V end was cut by 7 bases, the J end by 0 bases, with 6 bases between. The germline gives CDR1 SGDLS, CDR2 YYNGEE.

The chain has TRBV4-1 and TRBJ2-7; D is perhaps TRBD1 (6 bases). Germline V gene lookup returns CDR1 MGHRA and CDR2 YSYEKL. The CDR3 contains 14 residues. V was pared by 4 bases and J by 6 bases, with 16 bases between. In nucleotides, the CDR3 is TGCGCCAGCAGCCCACCCTCTGGGGGCTTCGAGCAGTACTTC. Its translation is CASSPPSGGFEQYF.

The V and J genes are TRBV15 and TRBJ1-5, with 9 positions matching TRBD1. The V gene's germline CDR1 is LNHNV and CDR2 YYDKDF (reference sequence). V was pared by 4 bases and J by 0 bases, with 10 bases of the junction left unmatched. The CDR3 loop spans 18 amino acids. The CDR3 region has the DNA TGTGCCACCAGCATCGGGACAGGGTGGGGATATAGCAATCAGCCCCAGCATTTT. As protein: CATSIGTGWGYSNQPQHF.